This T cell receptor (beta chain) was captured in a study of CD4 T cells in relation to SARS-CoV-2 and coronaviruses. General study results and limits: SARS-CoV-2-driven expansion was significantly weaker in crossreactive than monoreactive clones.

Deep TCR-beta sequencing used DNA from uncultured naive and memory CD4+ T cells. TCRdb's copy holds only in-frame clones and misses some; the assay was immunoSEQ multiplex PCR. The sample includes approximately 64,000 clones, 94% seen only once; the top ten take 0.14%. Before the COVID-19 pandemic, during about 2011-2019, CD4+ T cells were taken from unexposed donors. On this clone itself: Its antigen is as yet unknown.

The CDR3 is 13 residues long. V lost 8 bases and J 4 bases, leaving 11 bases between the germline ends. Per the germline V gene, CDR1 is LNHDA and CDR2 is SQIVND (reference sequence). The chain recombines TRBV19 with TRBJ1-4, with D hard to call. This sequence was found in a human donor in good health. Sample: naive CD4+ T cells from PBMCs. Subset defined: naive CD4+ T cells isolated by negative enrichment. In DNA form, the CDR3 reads TGTGCCAGTTCATACAGAATTAATGAAAAACTGTTTTTT. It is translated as CASSYRINEKLFF.